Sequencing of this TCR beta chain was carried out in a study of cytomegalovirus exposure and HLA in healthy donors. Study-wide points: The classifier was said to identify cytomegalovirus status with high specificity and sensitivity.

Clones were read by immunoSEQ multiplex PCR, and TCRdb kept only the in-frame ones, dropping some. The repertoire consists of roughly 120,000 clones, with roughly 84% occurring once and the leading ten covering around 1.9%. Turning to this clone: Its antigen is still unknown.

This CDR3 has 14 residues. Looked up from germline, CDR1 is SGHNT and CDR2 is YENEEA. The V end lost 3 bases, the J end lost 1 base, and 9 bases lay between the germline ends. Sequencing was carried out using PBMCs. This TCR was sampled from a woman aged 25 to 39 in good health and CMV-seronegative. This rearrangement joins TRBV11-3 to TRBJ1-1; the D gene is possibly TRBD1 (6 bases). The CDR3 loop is CASSFRGANTEAFF. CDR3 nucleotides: TGTGCCAGCAGCTTCAGGGGCGCGAACACTGAAGCTTTCTTT.